What follows are 27 T cell receptor beta chains derived from one specimen sequenced in a study of OX40 agonist ivuxolimab in advanced cancers. The method was immunoSEQ multiplex PCR; TCRdb's version includes in-frame clones alone and lacks a portion of them. The sample gives 60,000 to 80,000 clones, approximately 80% of which show up once; about 1.7% is in the top ten. The specimen comprised CD4+ or CD8+ T cells sorted from blood, sampled in a trial of the OX40 agonist ivuxolimab. These receptors originate from an adult with an advanced solid tumor such as melanoma, head and neck, liver or kidney cancer.

The chain couples TRBV27 to TRBJ2-7; 12 nucleotides line up with TRBD2. CDR3 size: 18 residues. Germline CDR1 and CDR2: MNHEY and SMNVEV (reference sequence). The V segment lost 3 bases and the J segment 0 bases; nucleotides outside the gene matches: 9. CDR3 sequence (DNA): TGTGCCAGCAGTTTGGGGCTAGCGGGAGGGATTAGCTCCTACGAGCAGTACTTC. Its translation is CASSLGLAGGISSYEQYF.

This sequence joins TRBV7-2 and TRBJ2-7; 9 bases match TRBD1. Germline V gene lookup returns CDR1 SGHTA and CDR2 FQGNSA. The length of the CDR3 is 14 residues. After removal of 6 bases from V and 4 bases from J, the junction contained 7 bases not matched to a gene. CDR3 nucleotides: TGTGCCAGCAGTTCTACAGGGGGCGCGTACGAGCAGTACTTC. Amino acid sequence: CASSSTGGAYEQYF.

The chain has TRBV5-5 and TRBJ2-1; D tentatively reads TRBD1 or TRBD2 (6 bases each). Trimming shortened V by 4 bases and J by 5 bases, and 16 bases separated the two germline ends. From germline, CDR1 is SGHKS and CDR2 YYEKEE (reference sequence). The CDR3 sequence is 15 residues long. The chain's CDR3 is CASSQLGGSHNEQFF. CDR3 in DNA: TGTGCCAGCAGCCAATTAGGGGGGTCGCACAATGAGCAGTTCTTC.

The genes are TRBV7-3 and TRBJ2-2; tentative D call: TRBD2 (6 bases). The germline V gene has CDR1 SGHTA and CDR2 FQGTGA. The V end lost 1 base, the J end lost 6 bases, and 9 bases lay between the germline ends. The CDR3 spans 14 residues. The CDR3 coding sequence is TGTGCCAGCAGCTTAAAGGGACTGTCCGGGGAGCTGTTTTTT. Translated, it gives CASSLKGLSGELFF.

The rearrangement links TRBV28 to TRBJ2-1, with 11 bases aligning to TRBD2. The germline V gene has CDR1 MDHEN and CDR2 SYDVKM. CDR3 size: 14 residues. V dropped 5 bases and J dropped 11; count of bases not matched to a gene: 8. The CDR3 protein is CASSTGTSGHQQFF. Written as DNA, the CDR3 is TGTGCCAGCAGTACCGGGACTAGCGGCCACCAGCAGTTCTTC.

The chain has TRBV27 and TRBJ1-5; D unclear. This CDR3 has 14 residues. CDR1 and CDR2 (germline): MNHEY, SMNVEV (reference sequence). V gave up 4 bases and J gave up 4 bases, with 11 bases separating them. The CDR3 loop is CASSSNTRNQPQHF. Here the CDR3 DNA reads TGTGCCAGCAGTTCCAACACTCGGAATCAGCCCCAGCATTTT.

The rearrangement uses TRBV11-2 and TRBJ2-1; D is undetermined. The ends were cut back, 3 bases at V and 7 bases at J, with 13 bases in the middle. CDR1 and CDR2 (germline): SGHAT, FQNNGV. The CDR3 runs 14 residues. CDR3 bases: TGTGCCAGCAGCTTTACCTCGTCTGCTAATGAGCAGTTCTTC. Translation gives CASSFTSSANEQFF.

This chain joins TRBV28 and TRBJ1-1, with unresolved D. CDR1 is MDHEN and CDR2 is SYDVKM in the germline V gene. The CDR3 is 14 amino acids. The V and J ends lost 6 bases and 0 bases respectively, with 11 bases between them. In DNA, the CDR3 is TGTGCCAGCAGGGGCCGGCGGTTGAACACTGAAGCTTTCTTT. Its translation is CASRGRRLNTEAFF. Combining the CDR3 with reference TRBV28 and TRBJ1-1 gives the whole variable domain DVKVTQSSRYLVKRTGEKVFLECVQDMDHENMFWYRQDPGLGLRLIYFSYDVKMKEKGDIPEGYSVSREKKERFSLILESASTNQTSMYLCASRGRRLNTEAFFGQGTRLTVV.

The chain is built from TRBV18 and TRBJ2-2; D is unresolved. The length of the CDR3 is 16 residues. CDR1 and CDR2 (germline): KGHSH, LQKENI. Trimming cost V 6 bases and J 4 bases, with 18 bases left between them. The CDR3 sequence: CASSPSNRGITGELFF. The CDR3 bases are TGTGCCAGCTCCCCTAGTAACAGAGGAATCACCGGGGAGCTGTTTTTT.

The chain recombines TRBV28 with TRBJ1-1, with 12 positions matching TRBD1. Germline assignment: CDR1 MDHEN and CDR2 SYDVKM. The CDR3 spans 13 residues. The chain's CDR3 is CAGTGGAGAEAFF. For the CDR3, the DNA is TGTGCAGGGACAGGGGGCGCGGGCGCTGAAGCTTTCTTT.

V gene TRBV11-2 combines with J gene TRBJ2-5; D gene unclear. Germline V lookup: CDR1 SGHAT, CDR2 FQNNGV. The CDR3 runs to 12 residues. V was trimmed by 4 bases and J by 5 bases, leaving 8 bases between them. The CDR3 loop reads CASSSVGETQYF. The CDR3 DNA follows: TGTGCCAGCAGCTCCGTAGGCGAGACCCAGTACTTC.

In the case of this clone: One end of the junction fails to match germline, which may point to a read error. V and J are TRBV28 and TRBJ2-1; D is undetermined. The CDR3 runs 12 residues. The V gene's germline CDR1 is MDHEN and CDR2 SYDVKM. DNA of the CDR3: TGTGCCAGCAGTTTAGCCTACACTGAGCAGTTCTTC. It is translated as CASSLAYTEQFF.

This chain connects TRBV7-2 to TRBJ2-3, with 11 nucleotides matching TRBD2. Trimming at V came to 5 bases and at J to 6 bases, leaving 7 bases not matched to a gene. Germline values: CDR1 SGHTA, CDR2 FQGNSA. The CDR3 covers 15 residues. The CDR3 nucleotides are TGTGCCAGCAGCCCTACTAGCGGGAGTCACGATACGCAGTATTTT. This encodes CASSPTSGSHDTQYF.

This clone was seen a handful of times. The chain has TRBV11-2 and TRBJ2-2, with 9 bases identical to TRBD2. Germline values: CDR1 SGHAT, CDR2 FQNNGV. The CDR3 sequence is 17 residues long. V dropped 7 bases and J dropped 5; count of bases not matched to a gene: 14. The CDR3 region has the DNA TGTGCCAGCACCCTGATTGGTTTTGCGGGAGGGACCGGGGAGCTGTTTTTT. Its protein product is CASTLIGFAGGTGELFF.

The gene calls are TRBV19 and TRBJ2-5; possible D gene TRBD1, 5 bases. Trimming stripped 5 bases from V and 7 bases from J, with 14 bases between. Germline lookup yields CDR1 LNHDA and CDR2 SQIVND (reference sequence). This CDR3 comprises 13 residues. The DNA for the CDR3 is TGTGCCAGTAGTTCAGACAGCCCGGGGACCCAGTACTTC. It encodes CASSSDSPGTQYF.

This rearrangement joins TRBV6-1 to TRBJ1-1; 10 bases agree with TRBD1. The CDR3 runs to 15 residues. V shed 4 bases, J shed 5 bases, and the junction held 7 bases outside the gene matches. CDR1 MNHNS and CDR2 SASEGT come from the germline V gene. As DNA, the CDR3 is TGTGCCAGCAGTGGAGGACAGGGGGGGGTGACTGAAGCTTTCTTT. Protein: CASSGGQGGVTEAFF.

The chain uses TRBV25-1 and TRBJ1-1; possible D gene TRBD1, 5 bases. This CDR3 is 15 amino acids long. Per germline, CDR1 MGHDK and CDR2 SYGVNS. Between the trimmed V and J ends, which lost 8 bases and 4 bases, there was a span of 20 bases. The CDR3 DNA follows: TGTGCCAGCCTACCGGGGCCTCGGACGGGCACTGAAGCTTTCTTT. It specifies CASLPGPRTGTEAFF.

The J gene is TRBJ2-7, the V gene TRBV10-1; D may be TRBD1 (5 bases). V was shortened by 2 bases and J by 5 bases, with 19 bases between the two germline ends. The CDR3 is 16 amino acids. The germline V gene has CDR1 WNHNN and CDR2 SYGVQD (reference sequence). CDR3 protein: CASSETIGRADNEQYF. CDR3 coding DNA: TGCGCCAGCAGTGAGACCATCGGCAGGGCAGACAACGAGCAGTACTTC.

The V call is TRBV20-1, the J call TRBJ2-3; D not certain. The germline V gene encodes CDR1 DFQATT and CDR2 SNEGSKA (reference sequence). V was clipped by 0 bases and J by 7 bases, with 5 bases between them. CDR3 length equals 11 residues. This CDR3 reads CSARDSHTQYF. The CDR3 coding sequence is TGCAGTGCTAGAGATTCCCATACGCAGTATTTT.

There are a few counts of this clone. The chain recombines TRBV6-5 with TRBJ1-2, with TRBD1 identical over 7 bases. Germline V gives CDR1 MNHEY, CDR2 SVGAGI. The CDR3 has 13 residues. Trimming took 8 bases from V and 5 from J; bases not matched to a gene: 8. CDR3 sequence: CASRLEGAYGYTF. The CDR3 nucleotides are TGTGCCAGCCGACTGGAGGGGGCGTATGGCTACACCTTC.

This chain links TRBV18 with TRBJ2-3, with D tentatively TRBD2 (5 bases). Germline V gene lookup returns CDR1 KGHSH and CDR2 LQKENI. The ends were cut back, 3 bases at V and 3 bases at J, with 13 bases in the middle. The CDR3 length is 15 residues. CDR3 in DNA: TGTGCCAGCTCACCGGGAGTGGGAGCAACAGATACGCAGTATTTT. Its protein is CASSPGVGATDTQYF. Full variable domain (missing parts from reference TRBV18 and TRBJ2-3): NAGVMQNPRHLVRRRGQEARLRCSPMKGHSHVYWYRQLPEEGLKFMVYLQKENIIDESGMPKERFSAEFPKEGPSILRIQQVVRGDSAAYFCASSPGVGATDTQYFGPGTRLTVL.

This sequence joins TRBV28 and TRBJ1-2; TRBD1 might be the D (6 bases). The length of the CDR3 is 15 residues. The germline gives CDR1 MDHEN, CDR2 SYDVKM. Trimming stripped 3 bases from V and 7 bases from J, with 18 bases between. CDR3 nucleotides: TGTGCCAGCAGTTTCGCCAAACAGGGCGCGCGTGGCTACACCTTC. Its protein is CASSFAKQGARGYTF.

The rearrangement uses TRBV7-2 and TRBJ2-7; 8 nucleotides match TRBD2. The CDR3 totals 15 residues. Germline assignment: CDR1 SGHTA and CDR2 FQGNSA. With V trimmed by 3 bases and J by 2 bases, 6 bases remained unmatched. The CDR3 here is CASSLSGSSPYEQYF. CDR3 coding DNA: TGTGCCAGCAGCTTGAGCGGGAGTTCTCCCTACGAGCAGTACTTC. Looking up the rest from reference TRBV7-2 and TRBJ2-7 gives the full variable domain: GAGVSQSPSNKVTEKGKDVELRCDPISGHTALYWYRQSLGQGLEFLIYFQGNSAPDKSGLPSDRFSAERTGGSVSTLTIQRTQQEDSAVYLCASSLSGSSPYEQYFGPGTRLTVT.

The V call is TRBV15, the J call TRBJ1-4; D gene ambiguous. V shed 0 bases and J shed 2 bases, with 13 bases lying between them. CDR3 length: 17 residues. Germline V lookup: CDR1 LNHNV, CDR2 YYDKDF (reference sequence). The CDR3 bases are TGTGCCACCAGCAGAGATCAGGTGCAGTGGACTAATGAAAAACTGTTTTTT. It encodes CATSRDQVQWTNEKLFF.

The chain has TRBV15 and TRBJ1-5, with D possibly matching TRBD1 (5 bases). V lost 3 bases to trimming and J lost 11 bases, with 11 bases between them. The germline V gene encodes CDR1 LNHNV and CDR2 YYDKDF (reference sequence). The CDR3 contains 12 residues. CDR3 bases: TGTGCCACCAGCAGTGCTGGGGGGGCCCAGCATTTT. Protein product: CATSSAGGAQHF.

This clone has a handful of counts. The chain recombines TRBV5-4 with TRBJ2-3; D gene unclear. The CDR3 has 14 amino acids. In germline, CDR1 is SGHNT, CDR2 YYREEE (reference sequence). Deletions cut 0 bases from V and 3 bases from J, with 8 bases between. The DNA for the CDR3 is TGTGCCAGCAGCTTGGACCAGACTACAGATACGCAGTATTTT. Translated: CASSLDQTTDTQYF.

The chain recombines TRBV11-2 with TRBJ2-2; TRBD2 might be the D (6 bases). V lost 5 bases and J lost 2, with 15 bases in between. The CDR3 extends over 16 amino acids. The V gene's germline CDR1 is SGHAT and CDR2 FQNNGV. CDR3 sequence: CASSPARGYNTGELFF. In DNA, the CDR3 is TGTGCCAGCAGCCCCGCGCGGGGTTATAACACCGGGGAGCTGTTTTTT.